Below, 12 T cell receptor beta chains from the same sample are listed, as sequenced in a study of human T cells and chemical hapten exposure. As to time point: patch test 1, 2 weeks after DPC sensitization. Treatment described: therapeutic diphenylcyclopropenone sensitization with weekly scalp DPC. TCRdb re-derived calls from the RACE reads in MiXCR, one entry per CDR3 protein. The sample shows roughly 120,000 distinct CDR3 sequences, roughly an eighth of them seen only once. Sequenced here: whole blood, sampled in connection with sensitization to the hapten diphenylcyclopropenone (DPC). The receptors were gathered from a young man with alopecia areata. Some clones in this sample may be carry-over from other donors' samples.

The rearrangement joins TRBV4-3 to TRBJ2-3; the match to TRBD2 covers 9 bases. The CDR3 consists of 16 residues. The J segment lost 4 bases and the V segment lost 0 bases, leaving 5 bases of the junction unmatched. Germline V CDR1 and CDR2: LGHNA, YSLEER. The CDR3 sequence: CASSQDLGGGADTQYF. CDR3 coding DNA: TGCGCCAGCAGCCAAGATCTAGGCGGGGGGGCAGATACGCAGTATTTT.

There are many counts of this clonotype. V usage is TRBV11-2 and J usage is TRBJ2-5; D call uncertain. The CDR3 length is 13 residues. Germline V CDR1 and CDR2: SGHAT, FQNNGV. V shed 3 bases and J shed 5 bases, with 10 bases lying between them. The CDR3 protein is CASSFLQSETQYF. The CDR3 region has the DNA TGTGCCAGCAGCTTTCTTCAATCCGAGACCCAGTACTTC.

The rearrangement uses TRBV7-9 and TRBJ1-6; D unresolved. The germline CDR1 and CDR2 sequences are SEHNR and FQNEAQ (reference sequence). V was shortened by 1 base and J by 13 bases, with 14 bases between the two germline ends. The CDR3 is made up of 14 amino acids. The CDR3 sequence: CASSLGDRWAPLHF. CDR3 in DNA: TGTGCCAGCAGCTTAGGTGACCGCTGGGCTCCCCTCCACTTT. Combining the CDR3 with reference TRBV7-9 and TRBJ1-6 gives the whole variable domain DTGVSQNPRHKITKRGQNVTFRCDPISEHNRLYWYRQTLGQGPEFLTYFQNEAQLEKSRLLSDRFSAERPKGSFSTLEIQRTEQGDSAMYLCASSLGDRWAPLHFGNGTRLTVT.

This rearrangement joins TRBV6-4 to TRBJ1-5; D ambiguous. Trimming pared 5 bases from V and 4 bases from J, leaving 15 bases between. This CDR3 is 15 amino acids long. CDR1 is MRHNA and CDR2 is SNTAGT in the germline V gene. The CDR3 nucleotides are TGTGCCAGCAGTCGAGAATGGGGTTGGAATCAGCCCCAGCATTTT. As protein: CASSREWGWNQPQHF.

This clonotype was counted a few times. The genes are TRBV10-3 and TRBJ2-7; tentative D call: TRBD2 (5 bases). Trimming left V 4 bases short and J 6 bases short, with 13 bases between. This CDR3 has 13 amino acids. Germline-derived CDR1 and CDR2 are ENHRY and SYGVKD. Written as DNA, the CDR3 is TGTGCCATCAGTGCTCTAGAGGGTAGCGAGCAGTACTTC. Amino acids: CAISALEGSEQYF.

The chain combines TRBV4-1 with TRBJ1-5; TRBD1 matches 8 bases. In germline, CDR1 is MGHRA, CDR2 YSYEKL. CDR3 length: 15 amino acids. The V segment lost 1 base and the J segment 3 bases; nucleotides outside the gene matches: 2. CDR3 residues: CASSQATGVNQPQHF. As DNA, the CDR3 is TGCGCCAGCAGCCAAGCGACAGGGGTCAATCAGCCCCAGCATTTT.

The CDR3 nucleotides are TGTGCCAGCAGCTCCGTCCGGATTTACGGGACTGAAGCTTTCTTT. This codes for CASSSVRIYGTEAFF. J is TRBJ1-1 and V is TRBV7-2; D gene unclear. Trimming shortened V by 4 bases and J by 5 bases, and 17 bases separated the two germline ends. The CDR3 has 15 amino acids. CDR1 SGHTA and CDR2 FQGNSA come from the germline V gene. Based on the CDR3 plus reference TRBV7-2 and TRBJ1-1, the full variable domain is GAGVSQSPSNKVTEKGKDVELRCDPISGHTALYWYRQSLGQGLEFLIYFQGNSAPDKSGLPSDRFSAERTGGSVSTLTIQRTQQEDSAVYLCASSSVRIYGTEAFFGQGTRLTVV.

The chain recombines TRBV4-3 with TRBJ1-4, with TRBD1 as a possible D gene (6 bases). V was shortened by 4 bases and J by 4 bases, with 13 bases between the two germline ends. The germline V gene encodes CDR1 LGHNA and CDR2 YSLEER. This CDR3 region has 15 residues. CDR3: CASSPGGQINEKLFF. The CDR3, as DNA: TGCGCCAGCAGCCCGGGGGGGCAGATTAATGAAAAACTGTTTTTT.

CDR3 sequence (DNA): TGTGCCAGCAGCTTAAATAGAGGGGAAGGTACAGATACGCAGTATTTT. Its protein is CASSLNRGEGTDTQYF. The rearrangement uses TRBV11-2 and TRBJ2-3; D could derive from TRBD1 or TRBD2 (5 bases each). Trimming took 2 bases from V and 3 from J, leaving 15 bases between them. The CDR3 is 16 amino acids. The germline V gene encodes CDR1 SGHAT and CDR2 FQNNGV.

V usage is TRBV7-3 and J usage is TRBJ2-1, with D tentatively TRBD2 (5 bases). The CDR3 spans 13 residues. Germline CDR1 and CDR2: SGHTA and FQGTGA. V lost 1 base to trimming and J lost 10 bases, with 11 bases between them. The CDR3 spells CASSLNTGEEQFF. DNA of the CDR3: TGTGCCAGCAGCTTAAATACCGGGGAAGAGCAGTTCTTC.

The gene calls are TRBV7-9 and TRBJ1-1; a weak D match, TRBD1 (5 bases). CDR3 size: 10 residues. V was clipped by 11 bases and J by 6 bases, with 10 bases between them. The germline V gene has CDR1 SEHNR and CDR2 FQNEAQ (reference sequence). CDR3 bases: TGTGCCGGACCGGGGCCTGAAGCTTTCTTT. The encoded protein is CAGPGPEAFF.

This clonotype was picked up many times. The chain is built from TRBV11-2 and TRBJ1-4; D uncertain. Germline assignment: CDR1 SGHAT and CDR2 FQNNGV. Between the trimmed V and J ends, which lost 5 bases and 5 bases, there was a span of 6 bases. This CDR3 is built from 12 residues. CDR3 in amino acids: CASSRVNEKLFF. The CDR3 DNA follows: TGTGCCAGCAGCCGTGTAAATGAAAAACTGTTTTTT.